This passage covers 25 T cell receptor beta chains from one sample sequenced in a study of cytomegalovirus exposure and HLA in healthy donors. The PCR had 60 Vbeta and 13 Jbeta primers. Sequencing was performed with immunoSEQ multiplex PCR; in TCRdb, only in-frame clones are kept and a portion is missing. Recorded for this sample: approximately 50,000 clones. The source material was PBMCs. All receptors derive from a female donor in good health and CMV-seronegative.

The chain recombines TRBV18 with TRBJ2-7, with 9 bases identical to TRBD1. The CDR3 length is 14 residues. After removal of 5 bases from V and 5 bases from J, the junction contained 7 bases not matched to a gene. Per the germline V gene, CDR1 is KGHSH and CDR2 is LQKENI. The CDR3 sequence: CASSGTGNLHEQYF. As DNA, the CDR3 is TGTGCCAGCTCAGGGACAGGGAACCTCCACGAGCAGTACTTC.

The rearrangement uses TRBV6-1 and TRBJ2-2, with 8 bases fitting TRBD1. The V segment lost 6 bases and the J segment 5 bases; nucleotides outside the gene matches: 2. The CDR3 is 13 amino acids. The V gene's germline CDR1 is MNHNS and CDR2 SASEGT. The CDR3 DNA reads TGTGCCAGCAGGCAGGGGGCGACCGGGGAGCTGTTTTTT. It translates to CASRQGATGELFF.

V is TRBV19 and J is TRBJ1-2; D call uncertain. V lost 6 bases and J lost 2, with 13 bases in between. The CDR3 has 14 residues. Germline CDR1 and CDR2: LNHDA and SQIVND (reference sequence). The CDR3 bases are TGTGCCAGTAGGGCCCCCGGCAGGAACTATGGCTACACCTTC. It is translated as CASRAPGRNYGYTF.

The J gene is TRBJ2-7, the V gene TRBV5-4, with D possibly matching TRBD2 (6 bases). The length of the CDR3 is 14 residues. Germline assignment: CDR1 SGHNT and CDR2 YYREEE (reference sequence). V lost 4 bases and J lost 2, with 13 bases in between. The CDR3 here is CASSPQGGPYEQYF. Here the CDR3 DNA reads TGTGCCAGCAGCCCCCAGGGAGGCCCCTACGAGCAGTACTTC.

The chain recombines TRBV6-5 with TRBJ1-1, with 7 nucleotides matching TRBD1. Losses at the gene ends were 2 bases for V and 6 bases for J; bases not matched to a gene: 3. Germline V lookup: CDR1 MNHEY, CDR2 SVGAGI. This CDR3 has 13 residues. CDR3 protein: CASSYGRGAEAFF. Written as DNA, the CDR3 is TGTGCCAGCAGTTACGGCAGGGGGGCTGAAGCTTTCTTT.

The rearrangement links TRBV7-3 to TRBJ2-2, with 12 bases lining up with TRBD2. Trimming removed 5 bases from V and 6 bases from J; junction bases left unmatched: 7. The CDR3 spans 16 residues. Per germline, CDR1 SGHTA and CDR2 FQGTGA. CDR3 sequence: CASSPRTSGESGELFF. The DNA of the CDR3 is TGTGCCAGCAGCCCCCGGACTAGCGGGGAATCCGGGGAGCTGTTTTTT.

The chain joins TRBV9 to TRBJ1-2; maybe TRBD1 (6 bases). The V end lost 4 bases, the J end lost 7 bases, and 20 bases lay between the germline ends. This CDR3 is 15 amino acids long. Germline loops: CDR1 SGDLS, CDR2 YYNGEE. CDR3 nucleotides: TGTGCCAGCAGCCAACGAACAGGGTACGGTGGTGGCTACACCTTC. It specifies CASSQRTGYGGGYTF.

This chain uses TRBV9 with TRBJ2-7; D might be TRBD1 (5 bases). This CDR3 spans 15 amino acids. CDR1 and CDR2 (germline): SGDLS, YYNGEE. V lost 5 bases and J lost 2, with 17 bases in between. The CDR3 DNA reads TGTGCCAGCAGTACTGGGGCCGCAAGCGCCTACGAGCAGTACTTC. Its protein is CASSTGAASAYEQYF. The full variable domain, its missing parts supplied by reference TRBV9 and TRBJ2-7, is DSGVTQTPKHLITATGQRVTLRCSPRSGDLSVYWYQQSLDQGLQFLIQYYNGEERAKGNILERFSAQQFPDLHSELNLSSLELGDSALYFCASSTGAASAYEQYFGPGTRLTVT.

The chain uses TRBV4-3 and TRBJ2-3; possible D gene TRBD1, 6 bases. Between the trimmed V and J ends, which lost 4 bases and 3 bases, there was a span of 26 bases. This CDR3 has 19 residues. Germline assignment: CDR1 LGHNA and CDR2 YSLEER. CDR3 sequence reads: CASSPDLLPQGRGTDTQYF. The CDR3 bases are TGCGCCAGCAGCCCCGACCTTTTACCACAGGGCAGGGGAACAGATACGCAGTATTTT.

The chain joins TRBV29-1 to TRBJ2-7, with TRBD2 identical over 9 bases. V trimming: 6 bases; J trimming: 2 bases; junction bases outside the gene matches: 11. In germline, CDR1 is SQVTM, CDR2 ANQGSEA. The CDR3 totals 15 residues. The CDR3: CSVRLSSGGPYEQYF. The CDR3 DNA reads as TGCAGCGTCCGGCTAAGTAGCGGGGGCCCCTACGAGCAGTACTTC.

CDR3 sequence (DNA): TGTGCCAGCACCAATACAGGGTTACCCCAAGAGACCCAGTACTTC. It is translated as CASTNTGLPQETQYF. The chain joins TRBV9 to TRBJ2-5; the D gene is possibly TRBD1 (6 bases). The germline V gene has CDR1 SGDLS and CDR2 YYNGEE. This CDR3 region has 15 residues. V lost 6 bases and J 1 base, leaving 16 bases between the germline ends.

The chain carries TRBV4-1 and TRBJ2-7; 8 nucleotides align to TRBD2. J gave up 2 bases and V 0 bases, and 6 bases lay outside the gene matches. Germline V gene sequence: CDR1 MGHRA, CDR2 YSYEKL. The CDR3 length is 16 residues. The CDR3 spells CASSQDIAGTAYEQYF. The CDR3 DNA reads as TGCGCCAGCAGCCAAGATATAGCGGGAACAGCCTACGAGCAGTACTTC.

This chain uses TRBV18 with TRBJ2-2; 14 nucleotides agree with TRBD2. Losses at the gene ends were 2 bases for V and 5 bases for J; bases not matched to a gene: 10. The CDR3 runs to 19 residues. Germline V gives CDR1 KGHSH, CDR2 LQKENI. CDR3 nucleotide sequence: TGTGCCAGCTCACCAAATCGCGGGACTAGCGGGAGTCGGACCGGGGAGCTGTTTTTT. It translates to CASSPNRGTSGSRTGELFF.

The CDR3 sequence is CASSIGLAGVGIQYF. CDR3 sequence (DNA): TGTGCCAGTAGTATAGGACTAGCGGGAGTAGGGATTCAGTACTTC. The V gene is TRBV19, the J gene TRBJ2-4; the match to TRBD2 covers 12 bases. This CDR3 has 15 amino acids. J lost 10 bases, V lost 1 base, and 5 bases had no gene match. CDR1 is LNHDA and CDR2 is SQIVND in the germline V gene (reference sequence).

The chain links TRBV27 to TRBJ2-7; 9 bases align to TRBD2. This CDR3 contains 14 residues. Per the germline V gene, CDR1 is MNHEY and CDR2 is SMNVEV (reference sequence). The V segment lost 2 bases and the J segment 2 bases; nucleotides outside the gene matches: 1. The CDR3 reads CASSLLAGTYEQYF. Written as DNA, the CDR3 is TGTGCCAGCAGTTTACTAGCGGGGACCTACGAGCAGTACTTC.

V usage is TRBV19 and J usage is TRBJ1-1; D remains ambiguous. Germline loops: CDR1 LNHDA, CDR2 SQIVND (reference sequence). This CDR3 comprises 12 residues. V was pared by 3 bases and J by 4 bases, with 6 bases between. The chain's CDR3 is CASSMLATEAFF. CDR3 DNA sequence: TGTGCCAGTAGTATGTTGGCCACTGAAGCTTTCTTT.

The rearrangement links TRBV29-1 to TRBJ2-3, with 12 bases fitting TRBD2. With 4 bases clipped from V and 3 bases from J, the junction kept 5 bases outside the gene matches. The germline V gene has CDR1 SQVTM and CDR2 ANQGSEA. This CDR3 is built from 15 residues. In nucleotides, the CDR3 is TGCAGCGTTGCCGAGGGGACTAGCGGGACAGATACGCAGTATTTT. Translating gives CSVAEGTSGTDTQYF.

This chain links TRBV11-1 with TRBJ2-7; 7 bases are a match to TRBD1. CDR3 size: 14 residues. The V segment lost 1 base and the J segment 5 bases; nucleotides outside the gene matches: 5. Germline V gives CDR1 SGHAT, CDR2 FQDESV (reference sequence). CDR3 amino acids: CASSLDRQGDEQYF. CDR3 DNA: TGTGCCAGCAGCTTAGACCGTCAGGGGGACGAGCAGTACTTC. Full variable domain (remainder filled in from reference TRBV11-1 and TRBJ2-7): EAEVAQSPRYKITEKSQAVAFWCDPISGHATLYWYRQILGQGPELLVQFQDESVVDDSQLPKDRFSAERLKGVDSTLKIQPAELGDSAMYLCASSLDRQGDEQYFGPGTRLTVT.

The V and J genes are TRBV5-1 and TRBJ1-5, with 8 bases aligning to TRBD1. With V trimmed by 0 bases and J by 4 bases, 9 bases remained unmatched. Germline CDR1 and CDR2: SGHRS and YFSETQ. The CDR3 spans 17 residues. CDR3 loop: CASSLEPQGAVNQPQHF. In nucleotides, the CDR3 is TGCGCCAGCAGCTTGGAGCCCCAGGGGGCTGTTAATCAGCCCCAGCATTTT.

The chain combines TRBV4-1 with TRBJ1-1; perhaps TRBD1 as D (5 bases). Germline V gives CDR1 MGHRA, CDR2 YSYEKL. The V gene lost 1 base and the J gene lost 1 base, with 13 bases spanning the gap. This CDR3 has 16 amino acids. The CDR3 is CASSQAGVRGNTEAFF. CDR3 coding DNA: TGCGCCAGCAGCCAAGCGGGGGTGAGGGGGAACACTGAAGCTTTCTTT.

The rearrangement links TRBV6-5 to TRBJ2-2; D may be TRBD2 (5 bases). This CDR3 has 15 amino acids. Trimming took off 2 bases at V and 2 bases at J, with 9 bases between the two ends. Germline lookup yields CDR1 MNHEY and CDR2 SVGAGI. Here the CDR3 reads CASSYSGANTGELFF. Here the CDR3 DNA reads TGTGCCAGCAGTTACAGCGGAGCAAACACCGGGGAGCTGTTTTTT.

The CDR3 DNA follows: TGTGCCAGCAGCCATAGCAGCGGCCACACCATATATTTT. It yields the protein CASSHSSGHTIYF. The chain has TRBV6-1 and TRBJ1-3; D is uncertain. The CDR3 length is 13 residues. V was clipped by 6 bases and J by 8 bases, with 14 bases between them. The germline CDR1 and CDR2 sequences are MNHNS and SASEGT.

The chain is built from TRBV7-4 and TRBJ1-6, with a possible D match to TRBD1 (5 bases). CDR3 length equals 15 residues. Germline CDR1 is SGHVT and CDR2 is SQSDAQ. V dropped 8 bases and J dropped 0 bases, with 11 bases sitting between them. CDR3: CASGAVSSYNSPLHF. DNA of the CDR3: TGTGCCAGCGGGGCGGTTAGCTCCTATAATTCACCCCTCCACTTT.

DNA for the CDR3: TGCGCCAGCAGCCAAGAGACAGCGTTCTACAATGAGCAGTTCTTC. Translation: CASSQETAFYNEQFF. The chain couples TRBV4-3 to TRBJ2-1; D may be TRBD1 (5 bases). The CDR3 consists of 15 residues. Trimming removed 0 bases at V and 3 bases at J, with 9 bases between. CDR1 is LGHNA, CDR2 YSLEER, per germline.

The chain carries TRBV7-9 and TRBJ1-1; tentatively, D is TRBD1 (6 bases). Trimming removed 4 bases from V and 1 base from J, with 13 bases in between. The CDR3 consists of 15 residues. Germline V gene sequence: CDR1 SEHNR, CDR2 FQNEAQ (reference sequence). CDR3: CASSSLQGPNTEAFF. The CDR3, as DNA: TGTGCCAGCAGCTCCCTACAGGGCCCGAACACTGAAGCTTTCTTT.